Presented here are 11 T cell receptor beta chains from one specimen sequenced in a study of cytomegalovirus exposure and HLA in healthy donors. The PCR used 60 Vbeta and 13 Jbeta primers. Sequencing was performed with immunoSEQ multiplex PCR; in TCRdb, only in-frame clones are kept and a portion is missing. The sample carries over 70,000 clones, about 73% recorded once. Input material: PBMCs. Receptors originate from a woman between 45 and 60 years old in good health and CMV-seropositive.

V is TRBV6-4 and J is TRBJ1-2; tentative D call: TRBD1 (5 bases). This CDR3 has 14 amino acids. Germline V gene sequence: CDR1 MRHNA, CDR2 SNTAGT. V dropped 2 bases and J dropped 5 bases, with 12 bases sitting between them. CDR3 bases: TGTGCCAGCAGTGACCAGATGGGGGGGTATGGCTACACCTTC. It encodes CASSDQMGGYGYTF.

V is TRBV6-5 and J is TRBJ2-3, with 9 bases that match TRBD2. With 2 bases clipped from V and 5 bases from J, the junction kept 5 bases outside the gene matches. The CDR3 consists of 15 residues. Per germline, CDR1 MNHEY and CDR2 SVGAGI. The CDR3 protein is CASSYPTSGRDTQYF. The CDR3 nucleotides are TGTGCCAGCAGTTACCCGACTAGCGGAAGAGATACGCAGTATTTT.

This clone was seen once. The V gene is TRBV4-3, the J gene TRBJ1-6; 9 bases are shared with TRBD1. Trimming removed 5 bases from V and 7 bases from J; junction bases left unmatched: 3. This CDR3 spans 14 amino acids. Germline-derived CDR1 and CDR2 are LGHNA and YSLEER. The CDR3 loop is CASSLDRGNSPLHF. The CDR3 DNA is TGCGCCAGCAGCTTAGACAGGGGGAATTCACCCCTCCACTTT.

The chain recombines TRBV6-4 with TRBJ2-7; TRBD2 agrees at 9 bases. The junction had 4 bases not matched to a gene; V was cut back by 9 bases and J by 1 base. The length of the CDR3 is 13 residues. Germline V CDR1 and CDR2: MRHNA, SNTAGT. CDR3 amino acids: CASNLAGSYEQYF. CDR3 bases: TGTGCCAGTAACCTAGCGGGGTCCTACGAGCAGTACTTC.

This chain connects TRBV27 to TRBJ2-3, with 7 bases that match TRBD1. Per germline, CDR1 MNHEY and CDR2 SMNVEV (reference sequence). This CDR3 spans 11 amino acids. V lost 6 bases and J lost 9; bases outside the gene matches: 3. CDR3 sequence (DNA): TGTGCCAGCAGCCGGACAGGAACGCAGTATTTT. Its protein is CASSRTGTQYF.

The rearrangement joins TRBV7-8 to TRBJ1-2; 7 bases are a match to TRBD1. V lost 5 bases to trimming and J lost 8 bases; unmatched junction nucleotides: 11. This CDR3 spans 14 amino acids. Germline V gene data show CDR1 as SGHVS and CDR2 as FQNEAQ. Written as DNA, the CDR3 is TGTGCCAGCAGCCCACAGGGGAATGTGGGCGGCTACACCTTC. It is translated as CASSPQGNVGGYTF.

Only one count was recorded for this clone. V and J are TRBV14 and TRBJ2-5; unclear D gene. Germline CDR1 is SGHDN and CDR2 is FVKESK. This CDR3 contains 11 residues. Trimming stripped 2 bases from V and 4 bases from J, with 2 bases between. The CDR3 region is CASSQRETQYF. The CDR3 nucleotides are TGTGCCAGCAGCCAACGAGAGACCCAGTACTTC.

The table lists this clone with a few counts. This CDR3 reads CASSSQGQGNEQYF. In DNA, the CDR3 is TGCGCCAGCAGCTCACAGGGACAGGGGAACGAGCAGTACTTC. This rearrangement joins TRBV5-1 to TRBJ2-7, with 10 bases matching TRBD1. There are 14 residues in the CDR3. Germline V gene lookup returns CDR1 SGHRS and CDR2 YFSETQ. V lost 3 bases and J lost 5; bases outside the gene matches: 5.

A few counts support this clone. J is TRBJ2-5 and V is TRBV5-1; D possibly corresponds to TRBD1 (6 bases). CDR3 length equals 14 residues. With 6 bases removed from V and 3 bases from J, the gap between germline ends came to 15 bases. Germline values: CDR1 SGHRS, CDR2 YFSETQ. In nucleotides, the CDR3 is TGCGCCAGCACGGCGACAGGTGGAAAAGAGACCCAGTACTTC. As protein: CASTATGGKETQYF.

The chain links TRBV2 to TRBJ2-3; TRBD2 matches at 8 bases. V shed 5 bases, J shed 1 base, and the junction held 8 bases outside the gene matches. The length of the CDR3 is 16 residues. From germline, CDR1 is SNHLY and CDR2 FYNNEI. The CDR3 bases are TGTGCCAGCAGTCCAGGGACTAGAAGTGGCACAGATACGCAGTATTTT. The encoded protein is CASSPGTRSGTDTQYF.

The rearrangement links TRBV21-1 to TRBJ2-5; TRBD2 reflects the table's D call only, with no check against the DNA. TRBV21-1 is a recognized pseudogene. CDR3 length: 15 amino acids. In DNA, the CDR3 is TGTGCCAGCAGCAAAGTTAGCGGGAGGGGAGAGACCCAGTACTTC. Its translation: CASSKVSGRGETQYF.